A single T cell receptor beta chain is shown here with its context. Trimming took off 5 bases at V and 8 bases at J, with 8 bases between the two ends. The CDR3 length is 11 residues. TCRdb processed the 5' RACE reads anew with MiXCR; each CDR3 protein has one entry. The table includes more than 60,000 distinct CDR3 sequences, about 12% detected once. The data belong to a study of early T cells in non-severe SARS-CoV-2 infection. At the level of the study: With bulk RNA from unsorted whole blood as input, sequencing yielded unpaired chains.

The input for sequencing was whole blood, taken at baseline. The rearrangement uses TRBV12-3 or TRBV12-4 and TRBJ2-3; maybe TRBD1 (6 bases). This receptor was obtained from an adult who was a healthcare worker with PCR-confirmed SARS-CoV-2 infection or an uninfected control (not recorded which). The donor label of this sample is uncertain. The DNA for the CDR3 is TGTGCCAGCAGTAACAGGGTTACGCAGTATTTT. Encoded protein: CASSNRVTQYF.